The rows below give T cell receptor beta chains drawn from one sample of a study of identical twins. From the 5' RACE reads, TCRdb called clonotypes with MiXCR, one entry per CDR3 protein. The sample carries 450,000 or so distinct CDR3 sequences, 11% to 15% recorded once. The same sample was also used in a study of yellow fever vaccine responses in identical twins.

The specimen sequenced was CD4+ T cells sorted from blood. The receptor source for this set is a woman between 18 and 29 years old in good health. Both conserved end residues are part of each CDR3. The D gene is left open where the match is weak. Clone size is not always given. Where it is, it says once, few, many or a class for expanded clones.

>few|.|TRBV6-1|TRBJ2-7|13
TGTGCCAGCAGCAAAGGACGGACCTACGAGCAGTACTTC
CASSKGRTYEQYF
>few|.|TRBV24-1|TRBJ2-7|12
TGTGCCACCCGGGGTTTCGGGGGTGAGCAGTACTTC
CATRGFGGEQYF
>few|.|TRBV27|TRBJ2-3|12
TGTGCCAGCAGCCCAGACATGGATACGCAGTATTTT
CASSPDMDTQYF
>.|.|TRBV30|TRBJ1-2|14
TGTGCCTGCACCCCGGGGGGGAAAGCCTATGGCTACACCTTC
CACTPGGKAYGYTF
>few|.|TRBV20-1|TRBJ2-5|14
TGCAGTGCTAGAGATGACCAGGGAGGAGAGACCCAGTACTTC
CSARDDQGGETQYF
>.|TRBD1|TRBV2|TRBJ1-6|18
TGTGCCTTCAGTCCGGGACAGGGAAGCAGCTCCTATAATTCACCCCTCCACTTT
CAFSPGQGSSSYNSPLHF
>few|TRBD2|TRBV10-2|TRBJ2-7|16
TGCGCCAGCAGACAAGGGACTAGCGGGAGCCAGTACGAGCAGTACTTC
CASRQGTSGSQYEQYF
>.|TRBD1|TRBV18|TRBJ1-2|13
TGTGCCAGCTCTCTGCAGGGGGCGGATGGCTACACCTTC
CASSLQGADGYTF
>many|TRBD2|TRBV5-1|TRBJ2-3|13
TGCGCCAGCAGCTGGGGACTAGCGGATACGCAGTATTTT
CASSWGLADTQYF
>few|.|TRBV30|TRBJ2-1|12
TGTGCCTGGAGGGGACTTTACAATGAGCAGTTCTTC
CAWRGLYNEQFF
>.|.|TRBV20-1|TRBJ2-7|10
TGCAGTGCTTTGGGACAAGCGCAGTACTTC
CSALGQAQYF
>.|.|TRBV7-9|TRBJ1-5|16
TGTGCCAGCAGCCGCAATATGGCCGGTGGCAATCAGCCCCAGCATTTT
CASSRNMAGGNQPQHF
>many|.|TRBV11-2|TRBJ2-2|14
TGTGCCAGCAGCTTTGGCGCGAACACCGGGGAGCTGTTTTTT
CASSFGANTGELFF
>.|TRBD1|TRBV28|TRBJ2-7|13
TGTGCCAACAAGGGACAGGGGAGTTTCGAGCAGTACTTC
CANKGQGSFEQYF
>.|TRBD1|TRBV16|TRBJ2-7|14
TGTGCCAGCAGCCAATTTGGGACAGTATACGAGCAGTACTTC
CASSQFGTVYEQYF
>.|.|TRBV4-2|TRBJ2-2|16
TGTGCCAGCAGCCCAGCTTTGGCACTAGATCCCGGGGAGCTGTTTTTT
CASSPALALDPGELFF
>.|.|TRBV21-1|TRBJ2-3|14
TGTGCCAGCAGCGCAAGGCGACACACAGATACGCAGTATTTT
CASSARRHTDTQYF
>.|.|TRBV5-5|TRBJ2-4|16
TGTGCCAGCAGTTTCGGCGGAGCCTTAGCCAAAAACATTCAGTACTTC
CASSFGGALAKNIQYF
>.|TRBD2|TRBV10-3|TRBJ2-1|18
TGTGCCACCATGGCCTTCAGCGGGGGGGCCGCTTCCTACAATGAGCAGTTCTTC
CATMAFSGGAASYNEQFF
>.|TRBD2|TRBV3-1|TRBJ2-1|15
TGTGCCAGCAGCCGATTGGCAGCGGGAGGTAATGAGCAGTTCTTC
CASSRLAAGGNEQFF
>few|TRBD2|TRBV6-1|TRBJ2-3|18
TGTGCCAGCGGGAAAGGACTAGCGGGGGCATTAGGGACAGATACGCAGTATTTT
CASGKGLAGALGTDTQYF
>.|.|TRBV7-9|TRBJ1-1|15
TGTGCCAGCAGCTTAGGTCACCGCGTGAACACTGAAGCTTTCTTT
CASSLGHRVNTEAFF
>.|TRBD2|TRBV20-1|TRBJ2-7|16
TGCAGTGCTAGCACAGGGGGACTAGCGGGACCCTACGAGCAGTACTTC
CSASTGGLAGPYEQYF
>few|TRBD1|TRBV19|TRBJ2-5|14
TGTGCCAGTAGTGCTCGGACAGGCCTGACGGCCCAGTACTTC
CASSARTGLTAQYF
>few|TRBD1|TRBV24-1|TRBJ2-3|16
TGTGCCACCAGTGACCGCGGACAGGGGAGGGCAGATACGCAGTATTTT
CATSDRGQGRADTQYF
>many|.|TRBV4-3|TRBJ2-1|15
TGCGCCAGCAGCCAAGATTTAAGGTCTGGGGATGAGCAGTTCTTC
CASSQDLRSGDEQFF
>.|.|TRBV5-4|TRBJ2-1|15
TGTGCCAGCAGCCAAGGGGGTCTGTCCTACAATGAGCAGTTCTTC
CASSQGGLSYNEQFF
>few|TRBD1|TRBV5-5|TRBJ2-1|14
TGTGCCAGCAGCCTGGGACAGGGGCGGAATGAGCAGTTCTTC
CASSLGQGRNEQFF
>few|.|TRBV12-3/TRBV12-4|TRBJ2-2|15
TGTGCCAGCAGTTTGGAGACGGCGAACACCGGGGAGCTGTTTTTT
CASSLETANTGELFF
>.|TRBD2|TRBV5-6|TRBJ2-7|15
TGTGCCAGCAGCTTGGGCGGGGGACTTTACTACGAGCAGTACTTC
CASSLGGGLYYEQYF
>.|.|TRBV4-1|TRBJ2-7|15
TGCGCCAGCAGCCAAGATCCTAGGCAGGGCCCCGAGCAGTACTTC
CASSQDPRQGPEQYF
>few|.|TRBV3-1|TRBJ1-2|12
TGTGCCAGCAGCGGGGAGATTGGTGGCTACACCTTC
CASSGEIGGYTF
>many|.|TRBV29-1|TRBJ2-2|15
TGCAGCGTTGGGCAACCCGGTAGCAACACCGGGGAGCTGTTTTTT
CSVGQPGSNTGELFF
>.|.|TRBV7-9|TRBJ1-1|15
TGTGCCAGCAGCAAACAGGATGATGGGAACACTGAAGCTTTCTTT
CASSKQDDGNTEAFF
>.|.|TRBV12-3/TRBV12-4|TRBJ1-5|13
TGTGCCACCGGGCCGGGGGCTTCTCAGCCCCAGCATTTT
CATGPGASQPQHF